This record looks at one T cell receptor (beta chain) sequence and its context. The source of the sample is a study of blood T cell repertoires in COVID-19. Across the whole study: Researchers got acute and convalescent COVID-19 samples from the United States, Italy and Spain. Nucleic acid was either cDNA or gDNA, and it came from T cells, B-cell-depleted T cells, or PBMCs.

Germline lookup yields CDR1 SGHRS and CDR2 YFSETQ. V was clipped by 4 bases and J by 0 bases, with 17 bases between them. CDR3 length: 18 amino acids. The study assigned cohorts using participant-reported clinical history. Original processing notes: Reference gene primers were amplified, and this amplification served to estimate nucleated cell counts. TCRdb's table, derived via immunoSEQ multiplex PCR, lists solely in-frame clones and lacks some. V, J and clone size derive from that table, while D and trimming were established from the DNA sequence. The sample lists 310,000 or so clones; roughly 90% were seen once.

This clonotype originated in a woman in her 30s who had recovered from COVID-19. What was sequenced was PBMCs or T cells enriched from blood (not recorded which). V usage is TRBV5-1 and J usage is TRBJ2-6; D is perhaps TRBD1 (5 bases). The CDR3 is CASSPRQPQLSGANVLTF. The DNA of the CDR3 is TGCGCCAGCAGCCCAAGACAGCCACAACTCTCTGGGGCCAACGTCCTGACTTTC. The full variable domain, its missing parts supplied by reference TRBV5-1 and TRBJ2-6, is KAGVTQTPRYLIKTRGQQVTLSCSPISGHRSVSWYQQTPGQGLQFLFEYFSETQRNKGNFPGRFSGRQFSNSRSEMNVSTLELGDSALYLCASSPRQPQLSGANVLTFGAGSRLTVL.